A single sample gave rise to the 13 T cell receptor beta chains below, sequenced in a study of blood T cell repertoires in COVID-19. Clones were read by immunoSEQ multiplex PCR, and TCRdb kept only the in-frame ones, dropping some. This table has some 200,000 clones, approximately 85% appearing once. Sequenced sample: peripheral blood. The receptors were sampled from an older woman with acute or convalescent COVID-19.

The genes are TRBV21-1 and TRBJ1-2; the table gives TRBD1 as D, unverified against the DNA. TRBV21-1 is deemed a pseudogene. The CDR3 has 20 residues. CDR3 nucleotides: TGTGCCAGCGACGTAACACCGGGACAGGGTTACGAACCAGCTAACTATGGCTACACCTTC. Residues: CASDVTPGQGYEPANYGYTF.

V usage is TRBV11-3 and J usage is TRBJ1-2, with 7 bases lining up with TRBD1. In germline, CDR1 is SGHNT, CDR2 YENEEA. The CDR3 extends over 14 amino acids. V trimming: 3 bases; J trimming: 6 bases; junction bases outside the gene matches: 7. CDR3 amino acids: CASSFGNRGDGYTF. CDR3 bases: TGTGCCAGCAGCTTTGGGAACAGGGGTGATGGCTACACCTTC.

The genes are TRBV19 and TRBJ1-5; 8 positions agree with TRBD1. The germline gives CDR1 LNHDA, CDR2 SQIVND (reference sequence). The CDR3 has 17 amino acids. J gave up 2 bases and V 5 bases, and 11 bases lay outside the gene matches. CDR3 residues: CASSPGDRIDGNQPQHF. The CDR3 bases are TGTGCCAGTAGTCCAGGGGACAGGATCGATGGCAATCAGCCCCAGCATTTT.

The chain links TRBV4-1 to TRBJ1-2; tentative D call: TRBD1 (5 bases). The germline V gene has CDR1 MGHRA and CDR2 YSYEKL. V gave up 2 bases and J gave up 3 bases, with 16 bases separating them. This CDR3 has 16 amino acids. CDR3 amino acids: CASSQSSRGGDYGYTF. The CDR3 DNA reads TGCGCCAGCAGCCAAAGCAGCCGGGGGGGTGACTATGGCTACACCTTC.

The chain is built from TRBV6-5 and TRBJ1-3; unclear D gene. Per the germline V gene, CDR1 is MNHEY and CDR2 is SVGAGI. The CDR3 consists of 15 residues. Trimming shortened V by 10 bases and J by 0 bases, and 16 bases separated the two germline ends. The CDR3 spells CAITQNWASGNTIYF. As DNA, the CDR3 is TGTGCCATCACCCAGAATTGGGCCTCTGGAAACACCATATATTTT.

This clone showed up just once. The J gene is TRBJ1-5, the V gene TRBV4-2; D remains unclear. V was shortened by 3 bases and J by 5 bases, with 14 bases between the two germline ends. The CDR3 totals 15 residues. Germline lookup yields CDR1 LGHNA and CDR2 YNFKEQ. The CDR3 is CASSHYRRSDQPQHF. The CDR3 DNA sequence: TGTGCCAGCAGCCACTACCGGAGGTCGGATCAGCCCCAGCATTTT.

This clone was recorded only once. The V gene is TRBV5-1, the J gene TRBJ2-5; 10 bases match TRBD2. Germline V CDR1 and CDR2: SGHRS, YFSETQ. The CDR3 runs 16 residues. V was pared by 1 base and J by 5 bases, with 8 bases of the junction left unmatched. DNA of the CDR3: TGCGCCAGCAGCTTGTGGCTAGCGGGAGCCCAGGAGACCCAGTACTTC. The encoded protein is CASSLWLAGAQETQYF. The whole variable domain, filled in from reference TRBV5-1 and TRBJ2-5, reads KAGVTQTPRYLIKTRGQQVTLSCSPISGHRSVSWYQQTPGQGLQFLFEYFSETQRNKGNFPGRFSGRQFSNSRSEMNVSTLELGDSALYLCASSLWLAGAQETQYFGPGTRLLVL.

The chain has TRBV28 and TRBJ1-1, with 7 bases that match TRBD1. CDR1 is MDHEN and CDR2 is SYDVKM in the germline V gene. The CDR3 runs 11 residues. With V trimmed by 2 bases and J by 10 bases, 1 base remained unmatched. CDR3 DNA: TGTGCCAGCAGTTTAAACAGGGGAGCTTTCTTT. Translating gives CASSLNRGAFF.

The rearrangement links TRBV2 to TRBJ1-3; the D is unclear. The germline gives CDR1 SNHLY, CDR2 FYNNEI. CDR3 size: 12 residues. V was shortened by 6 bases and J by 4 bases, with 7 bases between the two germline ends. The CDR3 sequence is CASSLGGNTIYF. The CDR3, as DNA: TGTGCCAGCAGCCTCGGGGGAAACACCATATATTTT.

The DNA of the CDR3 is TGTGCCAGCAGATCGAAGCACCGGCAGGGGGCTGAAGCTTTCTTT. It translates to CASRSKHRQGAEAFF. The chain carries TRBV5-8 and TRBJ1-1, with TRBD1 identical over 7 bases. The CDR3 contains 15 residues. The trim removed 5 bases at V and 6 bases at J, leaving 13 bases unmatched. Germline CDR1 reads SGHTS; CDR2 reads YDEGEE.

The rearrangement joins TRBV24-1 to TRBJ1-1; D possibly corresponds to TRBD1 (5 bases). The CDR3 is made up of 13 amino acids. Germline V gives CDR1 KGHDR, CDR2 SFDVKD. V was clipped by 7 bases and J by 5 bases, with 13 bases between them. CDR3 sequence: CATRRGERTEAFF. The CDR3 DNA follows: TGTGCCACCAGGCGGGGGGAAAGGACTGAAGCTTTCTTT.

This chain joins TRBV10-3 and TRBJ1-5; 9 bases match TRBD1. CDR1 is ENHRY, CDR2 SYGVKD, per germline. V gave up 4 bases and J gave up 3 bases; unmatched junction bases: 1. The CDR3 runs 14 residues. CDR3: CAISVQGANQPQHF. The CDR3 DNA reads TGTGCCATCAGTGTACAGGGGGCCAATCAGCCCCAGCATTTT.

The CDR3 nucleotides are TGCGCCAGCAGCCAAACAGGGCCCCTAGGATCACCCCTCCACTTT. This codes for CASSQTGPLGSPLHF. V gene TRBV4-1 combines with J gene TRBJ1-6; TRBD1 is a possible D gene (6 bases). The CDR3 loop spans 15 amino acids. Looked up from germline, CDR1 is MGHRA and CDR2 is YSYEKL. V was trimmed by 2 bases and J by 10 bases, leaving 15 bases between them.